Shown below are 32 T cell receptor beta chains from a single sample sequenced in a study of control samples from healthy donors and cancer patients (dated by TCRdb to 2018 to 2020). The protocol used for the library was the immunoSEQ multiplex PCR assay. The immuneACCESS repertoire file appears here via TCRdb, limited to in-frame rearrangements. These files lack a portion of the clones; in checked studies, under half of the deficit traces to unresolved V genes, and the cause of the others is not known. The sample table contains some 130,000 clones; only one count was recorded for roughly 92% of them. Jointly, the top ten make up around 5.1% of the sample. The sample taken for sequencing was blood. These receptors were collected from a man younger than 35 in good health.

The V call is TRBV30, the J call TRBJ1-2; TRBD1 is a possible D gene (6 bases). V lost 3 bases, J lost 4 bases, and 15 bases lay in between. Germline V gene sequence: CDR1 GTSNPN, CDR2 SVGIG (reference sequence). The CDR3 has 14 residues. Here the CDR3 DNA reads TGTGCCTGGAGACTCTCAGGGGTGCCCTATGGCTACACCTTC. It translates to CAWRLSGVPYGYTF.

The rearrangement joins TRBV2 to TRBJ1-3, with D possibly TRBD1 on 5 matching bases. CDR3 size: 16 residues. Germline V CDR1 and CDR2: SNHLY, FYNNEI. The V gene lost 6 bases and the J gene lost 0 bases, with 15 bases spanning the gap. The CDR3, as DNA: TGTGCCAGCAGGCGATCAGGGATGATCTCTGGAAACACCATATATTTT. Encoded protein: CASRRSGMISGNTIYF.

CDR3 sequence (DNA): TGTGCCAGCAGCCAAGTAGTGACCGGGGGGCGATCCACAGATACGCAGTATTTT. Protein product: CASSQVVTGGRSTDTQYF. V gene TRBV3-1 (or the pseudogene TRBV3-2) combines with J gene TRBJ2-3, with TRBD2 as a possible D gene (7 bases). Looked up from germline, CDR1 is LGHDT and CDR2 is YNNKEL (reference sequence). The CDR3 has 18 amino acids. Trimming removed 1 base from V and 2 bases from J, with 19 bases in between.

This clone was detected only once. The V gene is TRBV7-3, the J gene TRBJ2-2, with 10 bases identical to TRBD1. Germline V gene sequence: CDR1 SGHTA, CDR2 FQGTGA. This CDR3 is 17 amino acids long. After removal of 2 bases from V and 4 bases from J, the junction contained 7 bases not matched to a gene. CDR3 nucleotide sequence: TGTGCCAGCAGCTTACGGACAGGGGGTATGGGCACCGGGGAGCTGTTTTTT. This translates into CASSLRTGGMGTGELFF.

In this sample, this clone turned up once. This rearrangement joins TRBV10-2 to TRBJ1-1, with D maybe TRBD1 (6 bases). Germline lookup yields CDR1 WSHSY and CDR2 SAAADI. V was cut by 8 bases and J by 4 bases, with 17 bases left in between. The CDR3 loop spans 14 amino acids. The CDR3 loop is CASGGGGWGTEAFF. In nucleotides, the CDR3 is TGCGCCAGCGGAGGGGGGGGCTGGGGCACTGAAGCTTTCTTT.

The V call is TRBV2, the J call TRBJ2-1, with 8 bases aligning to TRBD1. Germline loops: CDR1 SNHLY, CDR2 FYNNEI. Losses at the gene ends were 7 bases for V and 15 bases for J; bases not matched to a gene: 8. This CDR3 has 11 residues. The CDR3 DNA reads TGTGCCAGCAATTTCAGACAGGGGAGGTTCTTC. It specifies CASNFRQGRFF.

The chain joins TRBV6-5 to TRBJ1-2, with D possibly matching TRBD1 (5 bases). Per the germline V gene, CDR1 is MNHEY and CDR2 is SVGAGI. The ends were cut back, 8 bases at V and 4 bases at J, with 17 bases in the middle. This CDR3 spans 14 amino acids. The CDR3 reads CASSSPGEIYGYTF. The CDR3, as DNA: TGTGCCAGCTCATCCCCGGGGGAAATCTATGGCTACACCTTC.

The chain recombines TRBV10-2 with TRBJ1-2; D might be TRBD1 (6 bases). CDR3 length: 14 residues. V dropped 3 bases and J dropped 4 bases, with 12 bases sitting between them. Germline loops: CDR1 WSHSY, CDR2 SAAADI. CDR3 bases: TGCGCCAGCAGTGACGGACAGACCCGCTATGGCTACACCTTC. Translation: CASSDGQTRYGYTF.

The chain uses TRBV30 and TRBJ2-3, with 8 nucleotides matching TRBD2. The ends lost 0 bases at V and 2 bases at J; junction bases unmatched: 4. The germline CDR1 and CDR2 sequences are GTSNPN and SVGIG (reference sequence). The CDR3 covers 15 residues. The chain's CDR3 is CAWSVSGDNTDTQYF. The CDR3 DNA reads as TGTGCCTGGAGTGTTAGCGGGGATAACACAGATACGCAGTATTTT.

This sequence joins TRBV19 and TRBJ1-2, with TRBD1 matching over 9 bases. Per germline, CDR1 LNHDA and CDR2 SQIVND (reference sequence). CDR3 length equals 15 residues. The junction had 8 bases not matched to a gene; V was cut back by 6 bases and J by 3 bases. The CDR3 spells CASSMGQGWDYGYTF. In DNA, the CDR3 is TGTGCCAGTAGCATGGGACAGGGTTGGGACTATGGCTACACCTTC.

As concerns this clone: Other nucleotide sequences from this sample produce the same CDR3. DNA for the CDR3: TGTGCCAGCTCACCTGCCGGGACTAGCGGACACAATGAGCAGTTCTTC. It yields the protein CASSPAGTSGHNEQFF. The chain has TRBV18 and TRBJ2-1, with 11 bases identical to TRBD2. CDR3 length equals 16 residues. Germline V CDR1 and CDR2: KGHSH, LQKENI. Trimming at V came to 3 bases and at J to 5 bases, leaving 6 bases not matched to a gene.

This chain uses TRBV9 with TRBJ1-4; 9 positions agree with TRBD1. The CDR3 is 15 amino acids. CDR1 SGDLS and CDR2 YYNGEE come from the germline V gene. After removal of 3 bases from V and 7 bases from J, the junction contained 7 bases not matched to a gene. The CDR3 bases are TGTGCCAGCAGCGGTACCGGGACAGGGTTTGAAAAACTGTTTTTT. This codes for CASSGTGTGFEKLFF.

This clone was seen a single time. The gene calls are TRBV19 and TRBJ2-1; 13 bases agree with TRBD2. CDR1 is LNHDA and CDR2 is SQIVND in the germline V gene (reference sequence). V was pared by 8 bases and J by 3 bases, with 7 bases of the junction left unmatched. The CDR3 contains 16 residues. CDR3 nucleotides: TGTGCCAGTTCTACTAGCGGGGGGGCGGACTACAATGAGCAGTTCTTC. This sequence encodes CASSTSGGADYNEQFF.

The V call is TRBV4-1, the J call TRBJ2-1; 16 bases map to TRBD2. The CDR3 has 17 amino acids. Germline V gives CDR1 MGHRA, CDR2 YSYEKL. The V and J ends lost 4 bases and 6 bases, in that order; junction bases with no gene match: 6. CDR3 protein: CASSRTGTSGGANEQFF. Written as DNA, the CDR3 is TGCGCCAGCAGCCGGACAGGGACTAGCGGGGGGGCCAATGAGCAGTTCTTC.

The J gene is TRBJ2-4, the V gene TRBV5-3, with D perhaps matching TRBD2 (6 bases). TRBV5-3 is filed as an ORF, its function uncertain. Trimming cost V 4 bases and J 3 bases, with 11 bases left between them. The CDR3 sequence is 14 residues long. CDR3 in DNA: TGTGCCAGAAGCCTCGCGGGGATCAAAAACATTCAGTACTTC. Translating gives CARSLAGIKNIQYF.

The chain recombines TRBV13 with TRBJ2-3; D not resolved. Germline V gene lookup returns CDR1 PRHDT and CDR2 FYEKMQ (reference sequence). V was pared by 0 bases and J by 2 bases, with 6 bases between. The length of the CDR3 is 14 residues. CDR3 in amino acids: CASSLGGYTDTQYF. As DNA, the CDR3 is TGTGCCAGCAGCTTAGGCGGTTACACAGATACGCAGTATTTT.

CDR3 residues: CASSQPTSGEITDTQYF. The CDR3 coding sequence is TGCGCCAGCAGCCAACCGACTAGCGGGGAGATCACAGATACGCAGTATTTT. The gene calls are TRBV4-1 and TRBJ2-3; 11 bases map to TRBD2. This CDR3 has 17 residues. Unmatched junction bases numbered 6, after V lost 2 bases and J lost 2 bases. The germline gives CDR1 MGHRA, CDR2 YSYEKL.

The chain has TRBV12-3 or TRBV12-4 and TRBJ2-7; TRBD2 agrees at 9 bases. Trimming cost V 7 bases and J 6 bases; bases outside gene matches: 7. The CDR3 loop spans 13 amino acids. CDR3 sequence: CASNPAGGLEQYF. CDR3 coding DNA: TGTGCCAGCAATCCTGCGGGGGGGCTCGAGCAGTACTTC.

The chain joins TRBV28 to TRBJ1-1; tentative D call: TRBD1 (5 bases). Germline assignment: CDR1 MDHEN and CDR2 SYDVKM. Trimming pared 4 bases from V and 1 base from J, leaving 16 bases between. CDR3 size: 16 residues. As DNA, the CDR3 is TGTGCCAGCAGTTCCCCCCCAGGGACGGGGAACACTGAAGCTTTCTTT. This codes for CASSSPPGTGNTEAFF.

DNA of the CDR3: TGTGCCAGCAGCCCCCGGCTTCGGGCTAGCGGGGGGGAAATTTCAGATACGCAGTATTTT. Translating gives CASSPRLRASGGEISDTQYF. The chain carries TRBV9 and TRBJ2-3; 12 positions match TRBD2. With V trimmed by 4 bases and J by 4 bases, 19 bases remained unmatched. Per the germline V gene, CDR1 is SGDLS and CDR2 is YYNGEE. The CDR3 runs to 20 residues.

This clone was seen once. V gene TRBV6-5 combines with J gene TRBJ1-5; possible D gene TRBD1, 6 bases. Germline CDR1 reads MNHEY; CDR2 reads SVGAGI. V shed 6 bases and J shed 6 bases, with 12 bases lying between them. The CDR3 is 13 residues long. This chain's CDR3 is CASRLRGAQPQHF. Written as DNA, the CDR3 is TGTGCCAGCAGACTCAGGGGTGCTCAGCCCCAGCATTTT.

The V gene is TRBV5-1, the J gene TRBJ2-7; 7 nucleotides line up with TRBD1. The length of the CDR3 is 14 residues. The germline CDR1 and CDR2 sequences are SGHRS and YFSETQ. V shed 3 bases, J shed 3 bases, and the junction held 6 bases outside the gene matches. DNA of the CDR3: TGCGCCAGCAGCTCCACAGGGGCGAGCTACGAGCAGTACTTC. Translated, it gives CASSSTGASYEQYF.

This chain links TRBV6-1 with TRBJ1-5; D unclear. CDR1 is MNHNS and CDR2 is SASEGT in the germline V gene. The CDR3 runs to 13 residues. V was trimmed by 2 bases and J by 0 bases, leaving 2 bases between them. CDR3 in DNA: TGTGCCAGCAGTGAAATTAGCAATCAGCCCCAGCATTTT. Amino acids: CASSEISNQPQHF.

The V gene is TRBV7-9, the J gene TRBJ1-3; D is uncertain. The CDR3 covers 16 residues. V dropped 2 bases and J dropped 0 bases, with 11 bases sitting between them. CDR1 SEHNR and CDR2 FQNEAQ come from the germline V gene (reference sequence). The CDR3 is CASSLLGPSSGNTIYF. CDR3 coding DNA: TGTGCCAGCAGCTTACTGGGTCCCAGCTCTGGAAACACCATATATTTT.

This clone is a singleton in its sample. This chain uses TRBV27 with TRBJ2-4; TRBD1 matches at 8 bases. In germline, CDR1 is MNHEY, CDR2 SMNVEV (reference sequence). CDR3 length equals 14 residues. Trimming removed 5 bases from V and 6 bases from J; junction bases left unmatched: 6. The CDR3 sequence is CASSEDRGGNIQYF. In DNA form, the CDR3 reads TGTGCCAGCAGTGAAGACAGGGGAGGAAACATTCAGTACTTC.

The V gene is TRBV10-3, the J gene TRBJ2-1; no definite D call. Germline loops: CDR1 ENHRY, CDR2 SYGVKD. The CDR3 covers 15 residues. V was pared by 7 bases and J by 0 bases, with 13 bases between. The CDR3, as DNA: TGTGCCATCACCCCAGTTGCTAGCTCCTACAATGAGCAGTTCTTC. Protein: CAITPVASSYNEQFF.

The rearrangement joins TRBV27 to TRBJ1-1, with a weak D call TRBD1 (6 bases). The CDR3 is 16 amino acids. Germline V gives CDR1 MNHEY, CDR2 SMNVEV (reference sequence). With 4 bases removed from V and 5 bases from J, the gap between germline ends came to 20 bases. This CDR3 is CASSSKNREGGTEAFF. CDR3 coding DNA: TGTGCCAGCAGTTCTAAGAACAGGGAAGGGGGGACTGAAGCTTTCTTT.

The DNA for the CDR3 is TGTGCCAGCAGCTATGGACCGGGAGTGAGAGAAAAACTGTTTTTT. This sequence encodes CASSYGPGVREKLFF. The chain has TRBV7-2 and TRBJ1-4; D is unclear. The V gene lost 4 bases and the J gene lost 8 bases, with 17 bases spanning the gap. The CDR3 contains 15 residues. The V gene's germline CDR1 is SGHTA and CDR2 FQGNSA.

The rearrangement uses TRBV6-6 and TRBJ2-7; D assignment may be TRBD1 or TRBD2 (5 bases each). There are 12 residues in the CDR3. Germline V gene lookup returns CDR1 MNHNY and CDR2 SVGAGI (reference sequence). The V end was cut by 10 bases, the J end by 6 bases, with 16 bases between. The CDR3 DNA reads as TGTGCCACAACCGACCCGGGGCGCGAGCAGTACTTC. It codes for CATTDPGREQYF.

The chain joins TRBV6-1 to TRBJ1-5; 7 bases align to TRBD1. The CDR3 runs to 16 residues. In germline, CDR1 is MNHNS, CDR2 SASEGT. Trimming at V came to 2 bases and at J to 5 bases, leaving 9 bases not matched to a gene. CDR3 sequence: CASSEPTGTAYQPQHF. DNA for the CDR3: TGTGCCAGCAGTGAACCCACCGGGACAGCCTATCAGCCCCAGCATTTT.

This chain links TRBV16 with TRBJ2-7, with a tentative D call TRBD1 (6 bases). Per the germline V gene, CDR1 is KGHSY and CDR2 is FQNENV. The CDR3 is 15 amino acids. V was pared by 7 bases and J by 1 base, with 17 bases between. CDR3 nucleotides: TGTGCCAGCACCTTCATGACAGGACTGTCCTACGAGCAGTACTTC. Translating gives CASTFMTGLSYEQYF.

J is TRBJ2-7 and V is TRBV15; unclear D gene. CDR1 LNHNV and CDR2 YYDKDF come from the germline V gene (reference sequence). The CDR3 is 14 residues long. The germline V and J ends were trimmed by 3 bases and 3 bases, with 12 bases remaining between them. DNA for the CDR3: TGTGCCACCAGCAGGGAACGTAAGAGCTACGAGCAGTACTTC. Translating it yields CATSRERKSYEQYF.